The subject of this entry is one TCR beta chain. Each person with ophthalmopathy scored at least 3 on the Clinical Activity Score, reached NOSPECS grade 4 or higher, and had been ill under 3 months. Uncontrolled infection, other autoimmune disease, pregnancy or lactation barred patients from enrollment. Thyroid ultrasound, orbital computed tomography, clinical symptoms, and serum thyroxine and TRAb underpinned diagnoses. The data stem from a study of T cells in Graves' hyperthyroidism and ophthalmopathy. V was clipped by 6 bases and J by 0 bases, with 15 bases between them. Germline CDR1 and CDR2: MNHEY and SVGEGT. This CDR3 spans 15 amino acids. Researchers amplified the TCR beta CDR3 regions from RNA transcripts. The study used the HTBI primer set for a first-round RT-PCR of the TCR CDR3. TCRdb recomputed calls from the multiplex PCR reads with MiXCR, one row per CDR3 protein. The data show some 350,000 distinct CDR3 sequences, around 15% seen once.

Material: blood. The origin of this receptor is a woman aged 55-69 years with Graves' ophthalmopathy. The chain links TRBV6-2 or TRBV6-3 to TRBJ2-7; D might be TRBD2 (5 bases). The chain's CDR3 is CASRTIRDSSYEQYF. In DNA, the CDR3 is TGTGCCAGCAGAACAATCCGGGATTCCTCCTACGAGCAGTACTTC.